The clone carrying this T cell receptor beta chain came up once. This specimen comes from a study of control samples from healthy donors and cancer patients. The length of the CDR3 is 16 residues. Germline CDR1 is MNHEY and CDR2 is SMNVEV (reference sequence). V lost 1 base and J lost 4, with 14 bases in between. Assay used: immunoSEQ multiplex PCR; TCRdb lists only in-frame clones, some missing. This sample has about 140,000 clones, with around 90% found just once. Specimen: blood. The V and J genes are TRBV27 and TRBJ2-1, with D perhaps assigned TRBD1 or TRBD2 (7 bases each). This receptor was identified in a man between 18 and 35 years old in good health. The DNA for the CDR3 is TGTGCCAGCAGTTTATACAGGGGACTATTTTACAATGAGCAGTTCTTC. Protein: CASSLYRGLFYNEQFF.